The 6 T cell receptor beta chains in this list originate from one sample, sequenced in a study of blood T cell repertoires in COVID-19. Assay used: immunoSEQ multiplex PCR; TCRdb lists only in-frame clones, some missing. The table includes some 150,000 clones, 70% to 90% detected once. Specimen: peripheral blood. The receptor source for this set is an older woman with COVID-19, enrolled during active disease.

The chain is built from TRBV12-3 or TRBV12-4 and TRBJ1-1, with D hard to call. This CDR3 has 13 amino acids. The V and J ends lost 7 bases and 5 bases respectively, with 14 bases between them. DNA of the CDR3: TGTGCCAGCACCCAAGCCCTCGGTACTGAAGCTTTCTTT. Translated, it gives CASTQALGTEAFF.

The rearrangement uses TRBV9 and TRBJ1-2; 9 positions agree with TRBD1. Per germline, CDR1 SGDLS and CDR2 YYNGEE. This CDR3 has 13 residues. The ends lost 2 bases at V and 8 bases at J; junction bases unmatched: 4. The CDR3 sequence is CASSVRQGEGYTF. Written as DNA, the CDR3 is TGTGCCAGCAGCGTCCGACAGGGGGAAGGCTACACCTTC.

The chain's CDR3 is CASSLRYRREPYNEQFF. Here the CDR3 DNA reads TGTGCCAGCAGCTTAAGGTATCGCAGGGAACCCTACAATGAGCAGTTCTTC. The gene calls are TRBV7-6 and TRBJ2-1, with D maybe TRBD1 (5 bases). Germline CDR1 reads SGHVS; CDR2 reads FNYEAQ. Between the trimmed V and J ends, which lost 2 bases and 2 bases, there was a span of 16 bases. CDR3 length: 17 amino acids.

The chain joins TRBV10-1 to TRBJ2-1, with 9 positions matching TRBD2. J lost 9 bases, V lost 3 bases, and 6 bases had no gene match. The germline gives CDR1 WNHNN, CDR2 SYGVQD (reference sequence). The CDR3 has 14 residues. CDR3 bases: TGCGCCAGCAGTGAAAGACTAGCGGTTGGTGAGCAGTTCTTC. Protein product: CASSERLAVGEQFF.

The chain joins TRBV7-9 to TRBJ1-5, with 7 bases lining up with TRBD1. The germline V gene encodes CDR1 SEHNR and CDR2 FQNEAQ (reference sequence). The CDR3 covers 15 residues. The ends lost 5 bases at V and 2 bases at J; junction bases unmatched: 6. CDR3 DNA: TGTGCCAGCAGCCTCCAAACAGGGGGCAATCAGCCCCAGCATTTT. Protein sequence: CASSLQTGGNQPQHF.

This clone has only one observation. The chain is built from TRBV5-1 and TRBJ1-1; D not resolved. From germline, CDR1 is SGHRS and CDR2 YFSETQ. The germline V and J ends were trimmed by 7 bases and 6 bases, with 10 bases remaining between them. The CDR3 runs 11 residues. The CDR3 reads CASFTGAEAFF. The CDR3 region has the DNA TGCGCCAGCTTCACGGGTGCTGAAGCTTTCTTT.